This T cell receptor beta chain was sequenced for a study of cytomegalovirus exposure and HLA in healthy donors (dated by TCRdb to about 2017). Study-level background: According to a later analysis, the 120 validation repertoires were produced on the same platform as the approximately 690 repertoires of the first cohort. The study was designed to test whether signatures of past pathogen exposure could be identified by cataloging public T cell receptors. Besides the first cohort of 666 subjects, a separate validation cohort made up of over a hundred different subjects was used. High-throughput TCR immunosequencing, statistical association of individual TCRs with disease status, and machine learning were combined to predict cytomegalovirus infection status.

General conclusions and limits of the study: In the study, 150 to 200 TCR beta chains were listed as associated with cytomegalovirus. In vitro tests confirmed that a few of the cytomegalovirus-associated TCR beta chains recognize cytomegalovirus antigens. The authors suggested that the approach could potentially be extended to other disease states and immunological phenotypes. Most TCR sequences were observed very rarely across donors, whereas some public TCRs were present in many individuals. The classifier was reported to diagnose cytomegalovirus status with high specificity and sensitivity in both the original cohort and the validation cohort. A later analysis lacked HLA typing for the validation cohort, so it scored co-occurrence in that cohort across all 110 or so repertoires. In a later analysis, TCRs clustered in the first cohort were found to also tend to co-occur in the roughly 130 validation repertoires, with 90% to 95% of cluster scores above 0.

Sequences SGHNT (CDR1) and YYREEE (CDR2) are obtained from the germline V gene (reference sequence). The CDR3 has 14 amino acids, counting the end cysteine and phenylalanine. CDR3 DNA is the only sequence kept; it has 42 bases, read in frame from the first base. The germline ends are 9 bases apart after V is trimmed by 0 bases and J by 4 bases. The donors were included in the validation cohort of roughly 130 subjects, a group kept apart from the approximately 650-subject first cohort. This clone was recorded once. This receptor's antigen is unknown. No quality values exist for individual bases; no much larger clone is one base distant. Preparation of the library involved the immunoSEQ multiplex PCR assay. The source study handled its data this way. To diagnose cytomegalovirus status from the catalog of TCR beta chain sequences, a statistical classification framework was built. In its TCRdb copy, this immuneACCESS table keeps in-frame sequences only and misses some clones. Where compared with another copy, unresolved V genes explain less than half of these, and the others have no known cause. The V and J calls and clone size were taken over from that table, and D and trimming were inferred from the DNA. The sample yields fewer than 350,000 clones; over 75% were counted once. Over 0.7% of the sample is taken by the ten largest.

Material: PBMCs. This clonotype was obtained from a woman between 18 and 30 years old in good health and CMV-seronegative. This chain joins TRBV5-4 to TRBJ2-3; no D segment can be confidently identified. The nucleotides are TGTGCCAGCAGCTTGGATTCGTCGTCAGATACGCAGTATTTT. It encodes CASSLDSSSDTQYF.